These 12 T cell receptor beta chains share one sample of origin, sequenced in a study of control samples from healthy donors and cancer patients. The table came from immunoSEQ multiplex PCR; TCRdb's copy has only in-frame clones and leaves some out. The sample holds 40,000 to 55,000 clones, 89% seen once. The source material was PBMCs. Every receptor here comes from a man between 40 and 49 years old with colorectal cancer.

This clone has just one count. The rearrangement uses TRBV6-6 and TRBJ1-4; D is uncertain. Trimming cost V 0 bases and J 7 bases, with 3 bases left between them. This CDR3 comprises 12 residues. Germline V CDR1 and CDR2: MNHNY, SVGAGI (reference sequence). CDR3 residues: CASSYSSEKLFF. The CDR3 coding sequence is TGTGCCAGCAGTTACTCGAGTGAAAAACTGTTTTTT.

This clone was observed once. This chain joins TRBV27 and TRBJ2-7, with D tentatively TRBD1 (6 bases). This CDR3 is built from 15 residues. The V gene lost 5 bases and the J gene lost 0 bases, with 14 bases spanning the gap. Germline V CDR1 and CDR2: MNHEY, SMNVEV (reference sequence). CDR3 DNA: TGTGCCAGCAGTGACGGACAGCTACTCTCCTACGAGCAGTACTTC. Amino acids: CASSDGQLLSYEQYF.

V and J are TRBV25-1 and TRBJ2-5; D perhaps matches TRBD2 (6 bases). V lost 8 bases to trimming and J lost 4 bases, with 14 bases between them. Germline-derived CDR1 and CDR2 are MGHDK and SYGVNS. The CDR3 is 13 amino acids. The CDR3 coding sequence is TGTGCCAGCGGTGGTGGGGGGTCAGAGACCCAGTACTTC. Protein product: CASGGGGSETQYF.

The rearrangement links TRBV7-9 to TRBJ2-5; TRBD1 matches 8 bases. CDR1 and CDR2 from the germline V gene are SEHNR and FQNEAQ (reference sequence). This CDR3 has 13 amino acids. Germline trimming cut 4 bases from V and 5 bases from J; bases unmatched to any gene: 3. CDR3 nucleotides: TGTGCCAGCAGCTCCTGGACAGGGGAGACCCAGTACTTC. Protein sequence: CASSSWTGETQYF.

The J gene is TRBJ1-4, the V gene TRBV7-9; TRBD1 might be the D (5 bases). The CDR3 totals 16 residues. CDR1 and CDR2 from the germline V gene are SEHNR and FQNEAQ (reference sequence). Trimming took off 1 base at V and 7 bases at J, with 16 bases between the two ends. CDR3 loop: CASSLVAGKGVEKLFF. The CDR3 region has the DNA TGTGCCAGCAGCTTAGTCGCGGGGAAAGGGGTTGAAAAACTGTTTTTT.

The rearrangement joins TRBV7-9 to TRBJ2-7; 11 bases line up with TRBD1. After removal of 5 bases from V and 5 bases from J, the junction contained 5 bases not matched to a gene. CDR3 size: 14 residues. Germline CDR1 reads SEHNR; CDR2 reads FQNEAQ (reference sequence). The CDR3 is CASSPGTGGNEQYF. The CDR3 DNA reads as TGTGCCAGCAGCCCCGGGACAGGGGGGAACGAGCAGTACTTC.

The V gene is TRBV6-5, the J gene TRBJ2-2; D unresolved. Germline V gene lookup returns CDR1 MNHEY and CDR2 SVGAGI. V was cut by 1 base and J by 1 base, with 7 bases left in between. There are 15 residues in the CDR3. The CDR3 is CASSYFRMNTGELFF. In nucleotides, the CDR3 is TGTGCCAGCAGTTACTTTAGAATGAACACCGGGGAGCTGTTTTTT.

This clone was found once. The chain uses TRBV10-3 and TRBJ1-3, with TRBD1 identical over 7 bases. The CDR3 is made up of 15 amino acids. Germline values: CDR1 ENHRY, CDR2 SYGVKD. The V segment lost 6 bases and the J segment 0 bases; nucleotides outside the gene matches: 5. The CDR3 is CAIRETGRSGNTIYF. In nucleotides, the CDR3 is TGTGCCATCAGAGAGACAGGGCGCTCTGGAAACACCATATATTTT.

The chain uses TRBV5-4 and TRBJ2-5, with 12 nucleotides matching TRBD1. The V gene's germline CDR1 is SGHNT and CDR2 YYREEE (reference sequence). The V segment lost 4 bases and the J segment 4 bases; nucleotides outside the gene matches: 8. The CDR3 has 16 amino acids. The CDR3 sequence: CASSTPGQGARETQYF. The CDR3 DNA sequence: TGTGCCAGCAGCACACCGGGACAGGGGGCAAGAGAGACCCAGTACTTC.

The chain carries TRBV18 and TRBJ2-1; either TRBD1 or TRBD2 may supply D (5 bases each). The CDR3 sequence is 15 residues long. Trimming stripped 2 bases from V and 9 bases from J, with 17 bases between. The germline gives CDR1 KGHSH, CDR2 LQKENI. CDR3 nucleotide sequence: TGTGCCAGCTCACCATTAAAGTCGGACACTAGTGAGCAGTTCTTC. As protein: CASSPLKSDTSEQFF.

The V call is TRBV7-8, the J call TRBJ1-5; D is undetermined. V gave up 1 base and J gave up 5 bases, with 12 bases separating them. The CDR3 contains 15 residues. The germline CDR1 and CDR2 sequences are SGHVS and FQNEAQ. The DNA for the CDR3 is TGTGCCAGCAGCTTAGACACCGGGTCGCATCAGCCCCAGCATTTT. Encoded protein: CASSLDTGSHQPQHF. The whole variable domain, filled in from reference TRBV7-8 and TRBJ1-5, reads GAGVSQSPRYKVAKRGQDVALRCDPISGHVSLFWYQQALGQGPEFLTYFQNEAQLDKSGLPSDRFFAERPEGSVSTLKIQRTQQEDSAVYLCASSLDTGSHQPQHFGDGTRLSIL.

V and J are TRBV18 and TRBJ1-1; no firm D call. Trimming removed 3 bases from V and 4 bases from J, with 6 bases in between. Germline V gives CDR1 KGHSH, CDR2 LQKENI. CDR3 size: 12 residues. The chain's CDR3 is CASSPASTEAFF. In DNA, the CDR3 is TGTGCCAGCTCACCTGCGAGCACTGAAGCTTTCTTT. The full variable domain, completed using reference TRBV18 and TRBJ1-1, is NAGVMQNPRHLVRRRGQEARLRCSPMKGHSHVYWYRQLPEEGLKFMVYLQKENIIDESGMPKERFSAEFPKEGPSILRIQQVVRGDSAAYFCASSPASTEAFFGQGTRLTVV.